One T cell receptor (beta chain) is described in this entry. What it binds is not known. Per germline, CDR1 SGHTA and CDR2 FQGNSA. The ends lost 4 bases at V and 6 bases at J; junction bases unmatched: 14. This CDR3 region has 18 residues. The authors obtained over 95% purity in all sorted populations. The entry originates in a study of beta chain features in type 1 diabetes. The isolated RNA, all of it, was reverse transcribed, so expressed TCRB transcripts were what got sequenced. TCRdb's table, derived via immunoSEQ multiplex PCR, lists solely in-frame clones and lacks some. In the table there are about half a million clones, 11% of which are singletons. Study results and caveats: A moderate, significant TCRB CDR3 shortening appeared in type 1 diabetes across four CD4+ subsets.

The TCR originated in a woman younger than 35 in good health. The chain is built from TRBV7-2 and TRBJ2-1, with 11 bases aligning to TRBD2. The sample consisted of naive CD4+ T cells from blood. DNA for the CDR3: TGTGCCAGCAGCTCCGGGACTAGCGGATTCGCTGGGATCAATGAGCAGTTCTTC. Protein sequence: CASSSGTSGFAGINEQFF.